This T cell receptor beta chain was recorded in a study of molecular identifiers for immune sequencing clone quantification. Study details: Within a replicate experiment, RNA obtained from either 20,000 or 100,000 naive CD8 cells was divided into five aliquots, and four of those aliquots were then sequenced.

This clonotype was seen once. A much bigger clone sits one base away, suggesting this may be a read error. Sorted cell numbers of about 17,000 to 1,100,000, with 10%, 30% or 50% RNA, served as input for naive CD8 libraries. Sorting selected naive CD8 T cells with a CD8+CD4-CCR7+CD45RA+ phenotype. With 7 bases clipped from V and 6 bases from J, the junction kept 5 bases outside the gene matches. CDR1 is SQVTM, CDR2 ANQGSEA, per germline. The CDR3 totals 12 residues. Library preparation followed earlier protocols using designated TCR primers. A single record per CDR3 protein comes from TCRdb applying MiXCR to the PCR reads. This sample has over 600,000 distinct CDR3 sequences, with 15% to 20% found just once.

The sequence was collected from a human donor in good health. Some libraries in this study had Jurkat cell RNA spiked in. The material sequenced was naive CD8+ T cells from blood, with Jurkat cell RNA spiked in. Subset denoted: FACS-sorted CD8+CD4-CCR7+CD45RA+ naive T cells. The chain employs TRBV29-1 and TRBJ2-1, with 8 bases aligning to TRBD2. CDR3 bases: TGCAGCGCTGCAGCGGGGGCCAATGAGCAGTTCTTC. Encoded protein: CSAAAGANEQFF.